These T cell receptor beta chains were read from a single sample in a study of shared clonotypes between healthy human individuals. The protocol was immunoSEQ multiplex PCR, while the TCRdb copy is restricted to in-frame clones and leaves out a portion. Here the sample spans around 2.3 million clones, more than 90% being singletons. Source material: naive CD4+ T cells sorted from blood. The receptors were gathered from a man between 18 and 35 years old in good health. CDR3s leave out the opening cysteine and the closing phenylalanine or tryptophan. The order of the fields is J gene, V gene, CDR3 protein.

j_gene: TRBJ1-3; v_gene: TRBV7-2; CDR3aa: ASSLSAGQGASGNTIY
j_gene: TRBJ2-5; v_gene: TRBV5-1; CDR3aa: ASSLGTSGQEAQY
j_gene: TRBJ2-7; v_gene: TRBV5-1; CDR3aa: ASSPPGPPYEQY
j_gene: TRBJ1-6; v_gene: TRBV2; CDR3aa: ASSGGTGTSPLH
j_gene: TRBJ1-1; v_gene: TRBV6-1; CDR3aa: ASSEESSTEAF
j_gene: TRBJ2-5; v_gene: TRBV18; CDR3aa: ASSATRDRVLQETQY
j_gene: TRBJ2-2; v_gene: TRBV5-1; CDR3aa: ASSLRLAGRITNTGELF
j_gene: TRBJ2-5; v_gene: TRBV6-1; CDR3aa: ASTNPGAETQY
j_gene: TRBJ2-3; v_gene: TRBV30; CDR3aa: AWSGLIPDTQY
j_gene: TRBJ2-1; v_gene: TRBV7-9; CDR3aa: ASSPGTSEGNEQF
j_gene: TRBJ2-1; v_gene: TRBV5-1; CDR3aa: ASSSGGGGEQF
j_gene: TRBJ1-4; v_gene: TRBV5-1; CDR3aa: ASAPVGSPNEKLF
j_gene: TRBJ1-1; v_gene: TRBV10-3; CDR3aa: AISEQGMNTEAF
j_gene: TRBJ2-2; v_gene: TRBV6-1; CDR3aa: ASSTQGFGGELF
j_gene: TRBJ2-7; v_gene: TRBV18; CDR3aa: ASSPDRLSYEQY
j_gene: TRBJ2-3; v_gene: TRBV10-3; CDR3aa: AISGRGSTDTQY
j_gene: TRBJ2-7; v_gene: TRBV18; CDR3aa: ASSPLDKSYEQY
j_gene: TRBJ1-6; v_gene: TRBV9; CDR3aa: ASSAGQNNSPLH
j_gene: TRBJ1-3; v_gene: TRBV6-1; CDR3aa: ASDPDRGSGNTIY
j_gene: TRBJ2-5; v_gene: TRBV2; CDR3aa: ASSGDRGPETQY
j_gene: TRBJ2-1; v_gene: TRBV2; CDR3aa: ASQLWGGAYNEQF
j_gene: TRBJ2-3; v_gene: TRBV10-3; CDR3aa: AIRGQEGDTQY
j_gene: TRBJ2-1; v_gene: TRBV10-3; CDR3aa: AIKAQSGGLPNEQF
j_gene: TRBJ2-1; v_gene: TRBV6-1; CDR3aa: ASSDLESSYNEQF
j_gene: TRBJ1-4; v_gene: TRBV5-1; CDR3aa: ASSSTGGPNEKLF
j_gene: TRBJ1-1; v_gene: TRBV6-1; CDR3aa: ASKVTANTEAF
j_gene: TRBJ2-7; v_gene: TRBV6-5; CDR3aa: ASSYSPGRAYEQY
j_gene: TRBJ2-5; v_gene: TRBV10-3; CDR3aa: AIRSNQETQY
j_gene: TRBJ2-1; v_gene: TRBV7-2; CDR3aa: ASSLEGRPSYNEQF
j_gene: TRBJ2-7; v_gene: TRBV15; CDR3aa: ATSDVWVRQGYEQY
j_gene: TRBJ2-1; v_gene: TRBV7-2; CDR3aa: ASSPTGASYNEQF
j_gene: TRBJ2-5; v_gene: TRBV7-2; CDR3aa: ASSAPGVRKETQY
j_gene: TRBJ1-1; v_gene: TRBV5-6; CDR3aa: ASSSDSRFMNTEAF
j_gene: TRBJ2-3; v_gene: TRBV20-1; CDR3aa: SATSGAQY
j_gene: TRBJ1-5; v_gene: TRBV5-6; CDR3aa: ASSLGAGSNQPQH
j_gene: TRBJ1-2; v_gene: TRBV6-4; CDR3aa: ASSGPGGGYT
j_gene: TRBJ2-1; v_gene: TRBV11-2; CDR3aa: ASSLSGGSRGEQF
j_gene: TRBJ2-3; v_gene: TRBV5-6; CDR3aa: ASSQLGHPAQVVTDTQY
j_gene: TRBJ2-2; v_gene: TRBV19; CDR3aa: ASSTGTGWTGELF
j_gene: TRBJ2-6; v_gene: TRBV30; CDR3aa: AWSVPGANVLT
j_gene: TRBJ1-2; v_gene: TRBV10-3; CDR3aa: AIRWGLIGYGYT
j_gene: TRBJ2-6; v_gene: TRBV4-3; CDR3aa: ASSQVSGERMT
j_gene: TRBJ2-6; v_gene: TRBV19; CDR3aa: ASTLQGSSSGANVLT
j_gene: TRBJ2-1; v_gene: TRBV5-1; CDR3aa: ASSLVVNNEQF
j_gene: TRBJ2-1; v_gene: TRBV30; CDR3aa: AWGQSSYNEQF
j_gene: TRBJ2-5; v_gene: TRBV5-1; CDR3aa: ASSLGSGGPDETQY
j_gene: TRBJ2-7; v_gene: TRBV30; CDR3aa: AWSVYASSYEQY
j_gene: TRBJ2-1; v_gene: TRBV28; CDR3aa: ASSPGSSGRKGEQF
j_gene: TRBJ1-3; v_gene: TRBV7-9; CDR3aa: ASSQQFAGNTIY
j_gene: TRBJ2-2; v_gene: TRBV12-5; CDR3aa: ASGPGQGVIGELF
j_gene: TRBJ2-7; v_gene: TRBV6-6; CDR3aa: ASSSRGFAYEQY
j_gene: TRBJ2-1; v_gene: TRBV15; CDR3aa: ATLRGAYNEQF
j_gene: TRBJ1-5; v_gene: TRBV6-5; CDR3aa: ASSFRQGSNQPQH
j_gene: TRBJ1-6; v_gene: TRBV2; CDR3aa: ASSPQVPPLH
j_gene: TRBJ1-2; v_gene: TRBV6-5; CDR3aa: ASREDRLSYGYT
j_gene: TRBJ1-1; v_gene: TRBV7-9; CDR3aa: ASSFAGAEAF
j_gene: TRBJ1-2; v_gene: TRBV11-2; CDR3aa: ASSRTSNGYT
j_gene: TRBJ2-1; v_gene: TRBV6-5; CDR3aa: ASSYGQGGKF
j_gene: TRBJ2-7; v_gene: TRBV6-4; CDR3aa: ASTEEYEQY